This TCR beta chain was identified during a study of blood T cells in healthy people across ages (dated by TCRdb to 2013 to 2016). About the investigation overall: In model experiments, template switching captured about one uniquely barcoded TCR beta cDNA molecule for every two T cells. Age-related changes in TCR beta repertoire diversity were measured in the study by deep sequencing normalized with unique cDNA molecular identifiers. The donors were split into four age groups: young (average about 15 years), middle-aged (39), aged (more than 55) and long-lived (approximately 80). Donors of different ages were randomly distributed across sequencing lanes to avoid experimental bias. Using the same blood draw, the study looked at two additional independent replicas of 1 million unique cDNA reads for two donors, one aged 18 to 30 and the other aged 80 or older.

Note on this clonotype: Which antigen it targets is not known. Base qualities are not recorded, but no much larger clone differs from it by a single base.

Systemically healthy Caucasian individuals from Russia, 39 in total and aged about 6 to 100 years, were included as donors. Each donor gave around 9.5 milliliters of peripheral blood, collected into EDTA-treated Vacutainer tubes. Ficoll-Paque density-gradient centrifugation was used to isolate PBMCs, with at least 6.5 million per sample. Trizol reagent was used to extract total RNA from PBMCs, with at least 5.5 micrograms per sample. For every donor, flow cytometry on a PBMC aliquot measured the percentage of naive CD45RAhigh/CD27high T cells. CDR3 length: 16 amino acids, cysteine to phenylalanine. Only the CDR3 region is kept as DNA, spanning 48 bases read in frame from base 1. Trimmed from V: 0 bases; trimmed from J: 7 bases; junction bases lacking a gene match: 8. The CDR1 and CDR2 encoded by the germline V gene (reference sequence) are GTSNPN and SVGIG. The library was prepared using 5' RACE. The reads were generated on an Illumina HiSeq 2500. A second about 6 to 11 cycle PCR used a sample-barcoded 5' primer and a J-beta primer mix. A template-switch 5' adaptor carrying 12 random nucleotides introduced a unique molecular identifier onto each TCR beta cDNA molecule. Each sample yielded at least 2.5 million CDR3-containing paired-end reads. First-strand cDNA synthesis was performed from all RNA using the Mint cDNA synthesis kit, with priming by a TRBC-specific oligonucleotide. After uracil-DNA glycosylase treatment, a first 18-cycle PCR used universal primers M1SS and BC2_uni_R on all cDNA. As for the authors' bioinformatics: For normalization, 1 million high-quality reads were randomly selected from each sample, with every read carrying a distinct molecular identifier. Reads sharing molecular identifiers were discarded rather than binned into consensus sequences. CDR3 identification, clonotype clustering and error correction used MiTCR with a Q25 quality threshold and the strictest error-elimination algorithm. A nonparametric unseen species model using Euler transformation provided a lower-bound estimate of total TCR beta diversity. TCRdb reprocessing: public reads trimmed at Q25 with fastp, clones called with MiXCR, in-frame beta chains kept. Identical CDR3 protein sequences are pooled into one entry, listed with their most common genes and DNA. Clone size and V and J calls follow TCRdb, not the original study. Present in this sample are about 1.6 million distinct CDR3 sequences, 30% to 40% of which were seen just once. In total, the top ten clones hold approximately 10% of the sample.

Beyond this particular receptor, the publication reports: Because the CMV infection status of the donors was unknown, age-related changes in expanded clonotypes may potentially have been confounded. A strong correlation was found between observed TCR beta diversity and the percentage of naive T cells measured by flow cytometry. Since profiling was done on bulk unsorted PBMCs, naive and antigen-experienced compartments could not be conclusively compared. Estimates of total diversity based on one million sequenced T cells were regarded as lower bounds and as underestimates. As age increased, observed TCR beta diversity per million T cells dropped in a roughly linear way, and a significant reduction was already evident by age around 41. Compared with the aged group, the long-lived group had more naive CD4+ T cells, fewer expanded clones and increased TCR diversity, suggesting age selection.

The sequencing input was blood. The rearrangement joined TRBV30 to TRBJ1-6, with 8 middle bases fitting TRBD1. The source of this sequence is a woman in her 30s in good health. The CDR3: CAWSVGQGRLNSPLHF. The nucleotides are TGTGCCTGGAGTGTAGGACAGGGTCGTCTGAATTCACCCCTCCACTTT. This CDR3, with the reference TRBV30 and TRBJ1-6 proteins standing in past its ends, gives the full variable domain SQTIHQWPATLVQPVGSPLSLECTVEGTSNPNLYWYRQAAGRGLQLLFYSVGIGQISSEVPQNLSASRPQDRQFILSSKKLLLSDSGFYLCAWSVGQGRLNSPLHFGNGTRLTVT.